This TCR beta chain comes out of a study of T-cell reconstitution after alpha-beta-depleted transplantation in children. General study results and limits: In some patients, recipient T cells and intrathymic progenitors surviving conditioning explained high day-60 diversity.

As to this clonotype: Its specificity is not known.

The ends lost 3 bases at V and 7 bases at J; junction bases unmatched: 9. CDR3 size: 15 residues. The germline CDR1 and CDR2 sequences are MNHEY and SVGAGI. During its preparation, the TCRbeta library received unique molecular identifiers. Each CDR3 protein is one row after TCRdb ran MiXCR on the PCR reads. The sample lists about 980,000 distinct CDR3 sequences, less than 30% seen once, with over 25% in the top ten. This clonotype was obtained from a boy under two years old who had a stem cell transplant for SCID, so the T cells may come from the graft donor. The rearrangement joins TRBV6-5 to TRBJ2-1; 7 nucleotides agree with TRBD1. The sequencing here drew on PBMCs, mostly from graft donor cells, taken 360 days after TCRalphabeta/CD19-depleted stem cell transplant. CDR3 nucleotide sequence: TGTGCCAGCAGTTATCCCCTAGGGACAGTTAATGAGCAGTTCTTC. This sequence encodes CASSYPLGTVNEQFF.